This T cell receptor beta chain is from a study of T cell changes during pregnancy in multiple sclerosis. Profiling relied on immunoSEQ multiplex PCR, and the TCRdb table lists in-frame clones only, not all of them. The sample includes 40,000 or so clones, approximately 90% seen only once; the top ten take roughly 0.5%. This receptor was identified in a female donor in good health, enrolled as a control in a pregnancy study. Specimen: CD4+ T cells from peripheral blood mononuclear cells, collected in the first trimester of pregnancy.

The DNA for the CDR3 is TGCGCCAGCAGCCGAAGGGGGCGGGACCAAGAGACCCAGTACTTC. As protein: CASSRRGRDQETQYF. V is TRBV4-3 and J is TRBJ2-5; 7 nucleotides agree with TRBD1. Trimming cost V 4 bases and J 0 bases; bases outside gene matches: 5. CDR3 length equals 15 residues. Germline V gene data show CDR1 as LGHNA and CDR2 as YSLEER.